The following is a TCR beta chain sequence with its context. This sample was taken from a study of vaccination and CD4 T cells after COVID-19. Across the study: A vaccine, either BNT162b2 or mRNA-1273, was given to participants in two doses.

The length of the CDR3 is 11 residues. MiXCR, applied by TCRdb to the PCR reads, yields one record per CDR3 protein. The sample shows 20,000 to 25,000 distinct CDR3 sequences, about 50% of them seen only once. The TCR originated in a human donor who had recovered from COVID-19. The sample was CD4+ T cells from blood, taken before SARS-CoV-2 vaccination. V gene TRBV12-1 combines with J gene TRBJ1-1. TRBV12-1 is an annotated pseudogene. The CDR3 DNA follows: TGTGCCTCAGGGAGGAGGACTGAAGCTTTCTTT. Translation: CASGRRTEAFF.